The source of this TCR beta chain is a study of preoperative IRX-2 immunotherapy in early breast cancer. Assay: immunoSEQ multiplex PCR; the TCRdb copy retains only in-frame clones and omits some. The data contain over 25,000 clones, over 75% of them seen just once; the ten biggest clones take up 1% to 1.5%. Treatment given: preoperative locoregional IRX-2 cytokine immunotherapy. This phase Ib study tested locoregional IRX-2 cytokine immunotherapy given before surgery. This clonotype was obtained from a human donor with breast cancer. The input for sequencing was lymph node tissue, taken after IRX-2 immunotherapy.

Here the CDR3 reads CASASGTSGPDTQYF. The CDR3 DNA follows: TGTGCCAGTGCCTCCGGGACTAGCGGGCCAGATACGCAGTATTTT. The chain has TRBV6-7 and TRBJ2-3, with TRBD2 identical over 12 bases. TRBV6-7 has ORF status, its function being uncertain. The CDR3 is made up of 15 amino acids. V shed 9 bases, J shed 4 bases, and the junction held 8 bases outside the gene matches.